This TCR beta chain was documented in a study of cytomegalovirus exposure and HLA in healthy donors. Findings of the study overall: Rarity characterized most TCR sequences, yet some public TCRs appeared in many donors.

V lost 1 base to trimming and J lost 2 bases; unmatched junction nucleotides: 6. Germline CDR1 and CDR2: SGHAT and FQNNGV. This CDR3 spans 17 amino acids. Sequenced by immunoSEQ multiplex PCR; TCRdb stores in-frame clones only, minus some. This sample has around 130,000 clones; roughly 90% occur once, and the top ten carry 3% to 3.5%. In the case of this clone: Its antigen remains unidentified.

The sample taken for sequencing was PBMCs. The chain links TRBV11-2 to TRBJ2-7, with 12 bases aligning to TRBD2. The sequence came from a man aged 25 to 40 in good health and CMV-seronegative. This CDR3 is CASSLAKTSGGTYEQYF. As DNA, the CDR3 is TGTGCCAGCAGCTTAGCCAAAACTAGCGGGGGGACCTACGAGCAGTACTTC.